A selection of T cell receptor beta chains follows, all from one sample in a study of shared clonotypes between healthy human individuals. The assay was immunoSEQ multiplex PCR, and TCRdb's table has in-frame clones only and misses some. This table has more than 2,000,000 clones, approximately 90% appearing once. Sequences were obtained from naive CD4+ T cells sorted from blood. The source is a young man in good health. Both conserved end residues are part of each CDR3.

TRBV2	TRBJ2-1	CASSEDEGGNNEQFF
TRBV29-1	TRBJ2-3	CSVALGASSTDTQYF
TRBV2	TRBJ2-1	CASTGDSYNEQFF
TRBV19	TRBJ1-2	CASSILYSSLHNYGYTF
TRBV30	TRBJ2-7	CAWVSGPLYEQYF
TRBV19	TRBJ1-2	CATEATGVGYGYTF
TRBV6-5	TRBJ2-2	CASSYSKVKDSGELFF
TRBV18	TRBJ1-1	CASSPRGNTEAFF
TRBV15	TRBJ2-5	CATSTTIGTRGETQYF
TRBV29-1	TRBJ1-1	CSVVSEVEAFF
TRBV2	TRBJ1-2	CASSEKTQGTNYGYTF
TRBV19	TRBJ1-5	CASSIFGRGTDNSNQPQHF
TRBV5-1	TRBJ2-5	CASSPSEYQETQYF
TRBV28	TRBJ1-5	CASSLQVGYQPQHF
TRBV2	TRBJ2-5	CASMPGRRQETQYF
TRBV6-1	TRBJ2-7	CATTRSEAYEQYF
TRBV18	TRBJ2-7	CASSPPSGGLYEQYF
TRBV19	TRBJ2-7	CASSPSGRDWEQYF
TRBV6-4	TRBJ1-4	CASSEVQGGGKLFF
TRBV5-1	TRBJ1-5	CASSLVPTDEWPQHF
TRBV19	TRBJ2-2	CASSRTITGELFF
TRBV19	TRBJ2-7	CASSIRTSGGIYEQYF
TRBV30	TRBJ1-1	CAWSARGGTTEAFF
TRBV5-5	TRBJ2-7	CASSLALGYEQYF
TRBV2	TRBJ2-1	CASRVPGSYNEQFF
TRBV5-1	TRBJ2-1	CASSLAGAYNEQFF
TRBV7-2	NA	CASSRQGNLYEQYF
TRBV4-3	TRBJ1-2	CASSQEGTGRTMNGYTF
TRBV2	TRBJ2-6	CASSVSHSGANVLTF
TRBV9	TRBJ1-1	CASSASGTGDTEAFF
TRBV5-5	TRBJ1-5	CASSLGPGDNQPQHF
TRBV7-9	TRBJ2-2	CASPRLGAGLNTGELFF
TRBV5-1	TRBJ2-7	CASSLEQVGAREQYF
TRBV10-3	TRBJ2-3	CAISQTSLATDTQYF
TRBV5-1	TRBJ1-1	CASSSLTGNTEAFF
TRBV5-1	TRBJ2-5	CASSFGTGRETQYF
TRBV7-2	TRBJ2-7	CASSPRRTSGPYEQYF
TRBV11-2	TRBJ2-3	CASSSLAGGVDTQYF
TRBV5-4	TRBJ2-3	CASSQDRGTHTQYF
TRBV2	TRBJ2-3	CASRGQLTDTQYF
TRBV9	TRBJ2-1	CASSVLDSNEQFF
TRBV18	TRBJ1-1	CASSLLPTGETEAFF
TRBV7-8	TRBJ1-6	CASSPRTDPTLHF
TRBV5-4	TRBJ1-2	CASSLHKGNYGYTF
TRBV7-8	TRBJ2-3	CASSLGVTSLVTDTQYF